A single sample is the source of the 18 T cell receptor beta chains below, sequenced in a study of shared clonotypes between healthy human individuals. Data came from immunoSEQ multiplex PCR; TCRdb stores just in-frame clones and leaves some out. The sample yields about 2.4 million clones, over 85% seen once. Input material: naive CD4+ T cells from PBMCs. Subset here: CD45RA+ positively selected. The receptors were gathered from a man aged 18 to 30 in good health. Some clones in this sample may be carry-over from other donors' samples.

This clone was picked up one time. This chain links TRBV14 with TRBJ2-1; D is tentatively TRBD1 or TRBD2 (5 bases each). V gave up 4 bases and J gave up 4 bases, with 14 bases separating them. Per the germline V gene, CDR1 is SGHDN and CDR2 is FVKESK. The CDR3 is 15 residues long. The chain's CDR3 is CASSLGPLNYNEQFF. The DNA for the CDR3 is TGTGCCAGCAGCCTGGGACCGCTAAATTACAATGAGCAGTTCTTC.

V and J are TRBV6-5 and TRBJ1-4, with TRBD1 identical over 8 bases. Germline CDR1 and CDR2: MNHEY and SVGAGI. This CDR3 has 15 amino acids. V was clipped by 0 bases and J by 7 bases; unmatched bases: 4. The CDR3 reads CASSYSTRGPEKLFF. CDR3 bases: TGTGCCAGCAGTTACTCGACCAGGGGGCCTGAAAAACTGTTTTTT.

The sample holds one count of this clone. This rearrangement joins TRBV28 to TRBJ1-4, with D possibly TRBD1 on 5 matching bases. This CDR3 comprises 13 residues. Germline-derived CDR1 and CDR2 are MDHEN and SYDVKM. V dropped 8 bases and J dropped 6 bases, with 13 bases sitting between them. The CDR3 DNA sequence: TGTGCCAGCCGTTCAGGGACTTATGAAAAACTGTTTTTT. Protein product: CASRSGTYEKLFF.

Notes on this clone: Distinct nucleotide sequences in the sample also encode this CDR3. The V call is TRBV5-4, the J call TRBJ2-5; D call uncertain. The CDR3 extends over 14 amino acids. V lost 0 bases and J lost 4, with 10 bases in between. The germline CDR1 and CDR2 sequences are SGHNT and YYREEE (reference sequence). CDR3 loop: CASSLVGSGETQYF. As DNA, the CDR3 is TGTGCCAGCAGCTTGGTTGGCTCTGGAGAGACCCAGTACTTC.

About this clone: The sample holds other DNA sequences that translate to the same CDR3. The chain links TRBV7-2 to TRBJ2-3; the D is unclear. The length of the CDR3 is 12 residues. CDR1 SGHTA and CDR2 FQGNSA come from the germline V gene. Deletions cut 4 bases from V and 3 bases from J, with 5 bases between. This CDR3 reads CASSSRTDTQYF. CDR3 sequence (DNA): TGTGCCAGCAGCTCAAGGACAGATACGCAGTATTTT.

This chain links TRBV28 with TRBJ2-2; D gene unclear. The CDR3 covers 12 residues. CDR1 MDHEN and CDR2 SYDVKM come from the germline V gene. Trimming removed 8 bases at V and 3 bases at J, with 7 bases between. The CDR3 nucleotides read TGTGCCAGCGGGTTCGACACCGGGGAGCTGTTTTTT. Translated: CASGFDTGELFF.

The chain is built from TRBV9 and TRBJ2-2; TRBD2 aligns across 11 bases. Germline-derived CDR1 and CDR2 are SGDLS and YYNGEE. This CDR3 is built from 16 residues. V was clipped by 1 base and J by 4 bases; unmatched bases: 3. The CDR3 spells CASSVRLAGSTGELFF. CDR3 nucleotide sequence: TGTGCCAGCAGCGTACGACTAGCGGGAAGCACCGGGGAGCTGTTTTTT. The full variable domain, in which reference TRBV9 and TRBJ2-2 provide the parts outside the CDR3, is DSGVTQTPKHLITATGQRVTLRCSPRSGDLSVYWYQQSLDQGLQFLIQYYNGEERAKGNILERFSAQQFPDLHSELNLSSLELGDSALYFCASSVRLAGSTGELFFGEGSRLTVL.

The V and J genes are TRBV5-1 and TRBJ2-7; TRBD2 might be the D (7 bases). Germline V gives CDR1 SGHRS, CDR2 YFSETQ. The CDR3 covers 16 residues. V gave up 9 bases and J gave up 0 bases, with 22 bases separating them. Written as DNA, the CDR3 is TGCGCCACCTCCCCCCGTCGGGGGGCTAGCTCCTACGAGCAGTACTTC. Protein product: CATSPRRGASSYEQYF. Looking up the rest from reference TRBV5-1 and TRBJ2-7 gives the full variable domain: KAGVTQTPRYLIKTRGQQVTLSCSPISGHRSVSWYQQTPGQGLQFLFEYFSETQRNKGNFPGRFSGRQFSNSRSEMNVSTLELGDSALYLCATSPRRGASSYEQYFGPGTRLTVT.

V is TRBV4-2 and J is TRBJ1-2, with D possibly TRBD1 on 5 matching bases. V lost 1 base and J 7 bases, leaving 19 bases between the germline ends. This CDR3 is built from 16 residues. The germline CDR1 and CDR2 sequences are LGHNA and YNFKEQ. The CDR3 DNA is TGTGCCAGCAGCCAAGTGGTCGCCGCAGGGCCGAGTGGCTACACCTTC. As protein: CASSQVVAAGPSGYTF.

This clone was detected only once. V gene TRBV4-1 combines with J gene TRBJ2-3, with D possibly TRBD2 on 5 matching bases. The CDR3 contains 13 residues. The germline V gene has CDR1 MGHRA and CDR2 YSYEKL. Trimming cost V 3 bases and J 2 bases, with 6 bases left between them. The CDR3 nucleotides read TGCGCCAGCAGCCAGACTAACACAGATACGCAGTATTTT. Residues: CASSQTNTDTQYF.

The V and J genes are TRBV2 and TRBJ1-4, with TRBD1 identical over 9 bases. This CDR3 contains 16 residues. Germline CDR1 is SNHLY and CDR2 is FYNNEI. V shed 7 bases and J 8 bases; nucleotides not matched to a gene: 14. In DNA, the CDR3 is TGTGCCAGCATCGAGGGGTTGGGACAGGGCGGAGAAAAACTGTTTTTT. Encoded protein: CASIEGLGQGGEKLFF.

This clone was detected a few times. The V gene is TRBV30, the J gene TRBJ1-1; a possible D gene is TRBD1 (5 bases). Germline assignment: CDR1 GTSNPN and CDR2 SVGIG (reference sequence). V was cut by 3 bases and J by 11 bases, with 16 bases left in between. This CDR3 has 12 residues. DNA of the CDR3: TGTGCCTGGAGCGGATCCGAGTGGGGGGCTTTCTTT. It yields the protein CAWSGSEWGAFF. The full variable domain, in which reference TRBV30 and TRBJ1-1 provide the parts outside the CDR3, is SQTIHQWPATLVQPVGSPLSLECTVEGTSNPNLYWYRQAAGRGLQLLFYSVGIGQISSEVPQNLSASRPQDRQFILSSKKLLLSDSGFYLCAWSGSEWGAFFGQGTRLTVV.

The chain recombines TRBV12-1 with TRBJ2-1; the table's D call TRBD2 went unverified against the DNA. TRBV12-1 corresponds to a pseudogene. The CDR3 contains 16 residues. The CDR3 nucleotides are TGTGCCAGCAGCTTGGGACTAGCGGGAGGGCCCAATGAGCAGTTCTTC. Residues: CASSLGLAGGPNEQFF.

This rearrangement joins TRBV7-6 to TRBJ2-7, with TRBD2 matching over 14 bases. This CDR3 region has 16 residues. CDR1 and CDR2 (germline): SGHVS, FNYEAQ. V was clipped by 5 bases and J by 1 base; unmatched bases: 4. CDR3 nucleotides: TGTGCCAGCAGCCCGGGACTAGCGGGAGAGTCCTACGAGCAGTACTTC. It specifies CASSPGLAGESYEQYF. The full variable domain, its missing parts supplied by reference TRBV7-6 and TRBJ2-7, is GAGVSQSPRYKVTKRGQDVALRCDPISGHVSLYWYRQALGQGPEFLTYFNYEAQQDKSGLPNDRFSAERPEGSISTLTIQRTEQRDSAMYRCASSPGLAGESYEQYFGPGTRLTVT.

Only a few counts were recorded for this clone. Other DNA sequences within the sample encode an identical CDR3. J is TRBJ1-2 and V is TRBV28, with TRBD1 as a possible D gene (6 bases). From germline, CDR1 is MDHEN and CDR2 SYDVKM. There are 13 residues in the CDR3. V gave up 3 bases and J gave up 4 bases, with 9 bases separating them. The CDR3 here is CASSFLGGYGYTF. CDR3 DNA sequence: TGTGCCAGCAGTTTTTTAGGGGGCTATGGCTACACCTTC.

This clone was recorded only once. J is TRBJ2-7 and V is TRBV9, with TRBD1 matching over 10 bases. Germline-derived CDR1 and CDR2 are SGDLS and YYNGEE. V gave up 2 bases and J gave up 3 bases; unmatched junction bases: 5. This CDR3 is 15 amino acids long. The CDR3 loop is CASSVGWDRGYEQYF. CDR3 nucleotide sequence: TGTGCCAGCAGCGTGGGGTGGGACAGGGGCTACGAGCAGTACTTC. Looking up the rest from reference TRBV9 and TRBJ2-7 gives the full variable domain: DSGVTQTPKHLITATGQRVTLRCSPRSGDLSVYWYQQSLDQGLQFLIQYYNGEERAKGNILERFSAQQFPDLHSELNLSSLELGDSALYFCASSVGWDRGYEQYFGPGTRLTVT.

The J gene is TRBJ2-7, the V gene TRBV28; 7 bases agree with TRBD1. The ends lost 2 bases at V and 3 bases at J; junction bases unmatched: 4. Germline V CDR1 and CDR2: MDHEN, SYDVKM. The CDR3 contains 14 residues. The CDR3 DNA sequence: TGTGCCAGCAGTTTAGCCCGGACAGGCTACGAGCAGTACTTC. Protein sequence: CASSLARTGYEQYF.

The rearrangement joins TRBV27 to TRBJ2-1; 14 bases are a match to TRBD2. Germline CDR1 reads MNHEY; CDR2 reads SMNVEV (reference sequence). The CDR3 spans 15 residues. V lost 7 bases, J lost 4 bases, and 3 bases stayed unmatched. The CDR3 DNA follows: TGTGCCAGCACCCGACTAGCGGGAGGGTACAATGAGCAGTTCTTC. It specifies CASTRLAGGYNEQFF.